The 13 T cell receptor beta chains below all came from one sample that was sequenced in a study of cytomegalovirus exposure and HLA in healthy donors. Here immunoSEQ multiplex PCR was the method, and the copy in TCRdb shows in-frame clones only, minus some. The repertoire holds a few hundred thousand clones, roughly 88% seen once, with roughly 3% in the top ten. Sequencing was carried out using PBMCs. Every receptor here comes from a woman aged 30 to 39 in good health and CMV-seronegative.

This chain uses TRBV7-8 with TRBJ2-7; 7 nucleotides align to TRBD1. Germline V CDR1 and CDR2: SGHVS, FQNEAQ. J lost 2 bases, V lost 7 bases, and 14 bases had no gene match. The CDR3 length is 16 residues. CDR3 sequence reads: CASTGARWGQTYEQYF. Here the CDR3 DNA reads TGTGCCAGCACCGGGGCGCGTTGGGGACAGACCTACGAGCAGTACTTC.

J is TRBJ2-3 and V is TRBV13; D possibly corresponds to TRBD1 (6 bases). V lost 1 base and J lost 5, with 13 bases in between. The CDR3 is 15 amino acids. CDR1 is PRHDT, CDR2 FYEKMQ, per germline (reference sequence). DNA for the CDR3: TGTGCCAGCAGCTTAGAGGGGGTCCGGGAAGATACGCAGTATTTT. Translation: CASSLEGVREDTQYF.

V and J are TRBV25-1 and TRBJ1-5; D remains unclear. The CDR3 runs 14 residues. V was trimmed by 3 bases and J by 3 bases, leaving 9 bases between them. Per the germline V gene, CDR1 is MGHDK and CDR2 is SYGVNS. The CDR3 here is CASSEKGPNQPQHF. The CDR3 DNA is TGTGCCAGCAGTGAGAAAGGCCCCAATCAGCCCCAGCATTTT.

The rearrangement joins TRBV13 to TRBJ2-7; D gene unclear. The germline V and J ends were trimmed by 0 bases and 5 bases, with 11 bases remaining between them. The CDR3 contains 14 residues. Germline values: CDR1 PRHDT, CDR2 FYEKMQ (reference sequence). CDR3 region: CASSLGGAWDEQYF. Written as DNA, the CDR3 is TGTGCCAGCAGCTTAGGCGGAGCTTGGGACGAGCAGTACTTC. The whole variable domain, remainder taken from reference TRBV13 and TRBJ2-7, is AAGVIQSPRHLIKEKRETATLKCYPIPRHDTVYWYQQGPGQDPQFLISFYEKMQSDKGSIPDRFSAQQFSDYHSELNMSSLELGDSALYFCASSLGGAWDEQYFGPGTRLTVT.

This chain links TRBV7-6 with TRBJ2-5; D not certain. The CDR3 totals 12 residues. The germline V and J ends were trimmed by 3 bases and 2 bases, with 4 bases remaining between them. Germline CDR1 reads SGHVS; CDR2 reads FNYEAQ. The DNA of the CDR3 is TGTGCCAGCAGCTTCTATCAAGAGACCCAGTACTTC. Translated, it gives CASSFYQETQYF.

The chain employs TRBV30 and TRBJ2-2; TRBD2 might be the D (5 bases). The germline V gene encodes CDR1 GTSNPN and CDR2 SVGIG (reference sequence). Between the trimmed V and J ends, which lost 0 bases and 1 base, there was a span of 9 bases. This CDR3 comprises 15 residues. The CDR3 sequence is CAWSVPSGNTGELFF. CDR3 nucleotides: TGTGCCTGGAGTGTACCCAGCGGGAACACCGGGGAGCTGTTTTTT.

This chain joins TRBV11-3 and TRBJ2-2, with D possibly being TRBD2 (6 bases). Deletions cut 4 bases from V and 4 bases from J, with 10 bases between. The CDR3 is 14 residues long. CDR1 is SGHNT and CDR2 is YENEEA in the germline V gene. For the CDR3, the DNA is TGTGCCAGCAGCTGGAGGGACGGCACCGGGGAGCTGTTTTTT. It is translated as CASSWRDGTGELFF.

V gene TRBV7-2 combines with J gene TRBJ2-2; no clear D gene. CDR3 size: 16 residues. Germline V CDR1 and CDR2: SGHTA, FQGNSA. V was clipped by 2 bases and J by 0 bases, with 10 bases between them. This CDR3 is CASSLSSLANTGELFF. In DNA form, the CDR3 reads TGTGCCAGCAGCTTAAGTAGTTTGGCGAACACCGGGGAGCTGTTTTTT.

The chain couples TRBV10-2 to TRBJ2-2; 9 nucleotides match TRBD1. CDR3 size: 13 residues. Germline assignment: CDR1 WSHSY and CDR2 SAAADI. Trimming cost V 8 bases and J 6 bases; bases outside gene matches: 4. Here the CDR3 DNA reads TGCGCCAGCGGGACAGGGCACCCCGGGGAGCTGTTTTTT. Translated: CASGTGHPGELFF.

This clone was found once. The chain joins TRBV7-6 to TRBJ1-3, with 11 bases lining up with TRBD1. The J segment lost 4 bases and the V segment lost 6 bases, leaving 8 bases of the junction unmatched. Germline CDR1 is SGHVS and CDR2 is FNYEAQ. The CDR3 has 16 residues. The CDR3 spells CASSRGQGAKGNTIYF. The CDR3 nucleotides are TGTGCCAGCAGTCGCGGACAGGGGGCGAAAGGAAACACCATATATTTT.

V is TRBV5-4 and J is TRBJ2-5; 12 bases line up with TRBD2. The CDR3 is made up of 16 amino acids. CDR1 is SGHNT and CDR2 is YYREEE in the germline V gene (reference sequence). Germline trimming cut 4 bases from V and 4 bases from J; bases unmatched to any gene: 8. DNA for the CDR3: TGTGCCAGCAGCCCCTCGACTAGCGGGAGTCCAGAGACCCAGTACTTC. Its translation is CASSPSTSGSPETQYF.

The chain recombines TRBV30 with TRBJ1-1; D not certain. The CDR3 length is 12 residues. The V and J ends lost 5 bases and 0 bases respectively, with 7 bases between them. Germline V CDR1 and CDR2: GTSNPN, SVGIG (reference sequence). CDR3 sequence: CAWGQLNTEAFF. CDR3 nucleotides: TGTGCCTGGGGGCAGCTGAACACTGAAGCTTTCTTT.

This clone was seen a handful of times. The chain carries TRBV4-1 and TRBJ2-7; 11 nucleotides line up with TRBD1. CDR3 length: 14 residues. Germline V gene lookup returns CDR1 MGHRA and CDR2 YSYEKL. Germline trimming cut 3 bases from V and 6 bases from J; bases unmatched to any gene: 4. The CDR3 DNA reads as TGCGCCAGCAGCCAGGAGGGACAGGGGGGCGAGCAGTACTTC. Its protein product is CASSQEGQGGEQYF.